These T cell receptor beta chains were read from a single sample in a study of tumor-infiltrating lymphocytes in primary liver carcinoma. Via MiXCR, TCRdb re-called the multiplex PCR reads, giving one row per CDR3 protein. The sample shows 310,000 or so distinct CDR3 sequences, less than 70% of them seen only once. The material sequenced was peripheral blood. These receptors originate from a man aged 35-49 years with primary liver carcinoma and hepatitis B virus infection. The CDR3 runs from the conserved cysteine through the conserved F or W. Fields, in order: CDR3 protein, CDR3 DNA, J gene, D gene, V gene, clone size. D genes are given only for firm matches. The size entry is marked missing in some rows and otherwise reads once, few, many or a size class.

CDR3aa: CASKTGSYNEQFF; CDR3nt: TGTGCCAGCAAAACAGGCTCCTACAATGAGCAGTTCTTC; j_gene: TRBJ2-1; d_gene: .; v_gene: TRBV6-1; abundance: many
CDR3aa: CASSSGAAPKTRYF; CDR3nt: TGTGCCAGCAGCTCCGGGGCAGCACCCAAGACCCGGTACTTC; j_gene: TRBJ2-5; d_gene: .; v_gene: TRBV11-2; abundance: .
CDR3aa: CASSEGYQRLYEQYF; CDR3nt: TGTGCCAGCAGTGAAGGCTATCAGCGACTCTACGAGCAGTACTTC; j_gene: TRBJ2-7; d_gene: .; v_gene: TRBV2; abundance: .
CDR3aa: CASSIDRLGRELFF; CDR3nt: TGTGCCAGCAGCATAGATCGATTGGGCAGGGAGCTGTTTTTT; j_gene: TRBJ2-2; d_gene: .; v_gene: TRBV11-2; abundance: .
CDR3aa: CASSRGQVPGELFF; CDR3nt: TGCGCCAGCAGCCGGGGACAGGTACCCGGGGAGCTGTTTTTT; j_gene: TRBJ2-2; d_gene: TRBD1; v_gene: TRBV5-1; abundance: many
CDR3aa: CASSHQGATEAFF; CDR3nt: TGTGCCAGCAGCCATCAGGGTGCTACTGAAGCTTTCTTT; j_gene: TRBJ1-1; d_gene: .; v_gene: TRBV28; abundance: .
CDR3aa: CSVRVGSGRNTGELFF; CDR3nt: TGCAGCGTGAGGGTCGGCTCCGGACGCAACACCGGGGAGCTGTTTTTT; j_gene: TRBJ2-2; d_gene: .; v_gene: TRBV29-1; abundance: many
CDR3aa: CATSSRFTGELFF; CDR3nt: TGTGCCACCAGCAGTCGCTTCACCGGGGAGCTGTTTTTT; j_gene: TRBJ2-2; d_gene: .; v_gene: TRBV15; abundance: once
CDR3aa: CASSQSPGPPSNLQYF; CDR3nt: TGTGCCAGCAGCCAATCGCCCGGGCCTCCTTCCAATCTACAGTATTTT; j_gene: TRBJ2-3; d_gene: .; v_gene: TRBV13; abundance: once
CDR3aa: CANSSDRLSGYGYTF; CDR3nt: TGTGCCAACAGCTCAGATCGACTGAGCGGCTATGGCTACACCTTC; j_gene: TRBJ1-2; d_gene: .; v_gene: TRBV11-2; abundance: .
CDR3aa: CASSLWYRPMDEQFF; CDR3nt: TGTGCCAGCAGCTTATGGTACAGGCCCATGGATGAGCAGTTCTTC; j_gene: TRBJ2-1; d_gene: .; v_gene: TRBV11-3; abundance: .
CDR3aa: CASSLRNSRVWEQFF; CDR3nt: TGTGCCAGCAGTTTGAGGAACTCTAGAGTCTGGGAGCAGTTCTTC; j_gene: TRBJ2-1; d_gene: .; v_gene: TRBV12-3/TRBV12-4; abundance: .
CDR3aa: CASRLAGGTYNEQFF; CDR3nt: TGTGCCAGTAGACTAGCGGGTGGGACCTACAATGAGCAGTTCTTC; j_gene: TRBJ2-1; d_gene: TRBD2; v_gene: TRBV19; abundance: .
CDR3aa: CAINDRADTQYF; CDR3nt: TGTGCCATCAATGATAGGGCAGATACGCAGTATTTT; j_gene: TRBJ2-3; d_gene: .; v_gene: TRBV10-3; abundance: .
CDR3aa: CASSSRADRTYEQYF; CDR3nt: TGTGCCAGCAGCAGCCGGGCTGACCGCACCTACGAGCAGTACTTC; j_gene: TRBJ2-7; d_gene: .; v_gene: TRBV7-9; abundance: few
CDR3aa: CASSGGARGSSVANVLTF; CDR3nt: TGTGCCAGCAGTGGGGGCGCCAGGGGTTCATCTGTGGCCAACGTCCTGACATTC; j_gene: TRBJ2-6; d_gene: .; v_gene: TRBV12-3/TRBV12-4; abundance: .
CDR3aa: CASRPGQRLYEQYF; CDR3nt: TGTGCCAGCAGGCCGGGACAGAGGCTCTACGAGCAGTACTTC; j_gene: TRBJ2-7; d_gene: TRBD1; v_gene: TRBV6-1; abundance: .
CDR3aa: CASSIYRGNTEAFF; CDR3nt: TGTGCCAGCAGTATTTACAGGGGGAACACTGAAGCTTTCTTT; j_gene: TRBJ1-1; d_gene: TRBD1; v_gene: TRBV6-1; abundance: few
CDR3aa: CASILSESYEQYF; CDR3nt: TGTGCCAGCATTTTAAGCGAATCCTACGAGCAGTACTTC; j_gene: TRBJ2-7; d_gene: .; v_gene: TRBV12-3/TRBV12-4; abundance: .
CDR3aa: CASTTDRIKNIQYF; CDR3nt: TGCGCCAGCACTACGGACAGGATTAAAAACATTCAGTATTTC; j_gene: TRBJ2-4; d_gene: TRBD1; v_gene: TRBV5-1; abundance: .
CDR3aa: CSVGNGQGQETQYF; CDR3nt: TGCAGCGTTGGCAACGGACAGGGCCAAGAGACCCAGTACTTC; j_gene: TRBJ2-5; d_gene: TRBD1; v_gene: TRBV29-1; abundance: .
CDR3aa: CSFQGLGTQYF; CDR3nt: TGCAGCTTTCAGGGTTTGGGTACGCAGTATTTT; j_gene: TRBJ2-3; d_gene: .; v_gene: TRBV29-1; abundance: many
CDR3aa: CAWSLGGTAEAFF; CDR3nt: TGTGCCTGGAGCTTAGGGGGAACCGCTGAAGCTTTCTTT; j_gene: TRBJ1-1; d_gene: .; v_gene: TRBV30; abundance: few
CDR3aa: CASSPAGLAPNNGQFF; CDR3nt: TGCGCCAGCAGCCCTGCGGGACTAGCGCCGAACAATGGGCAGTTCTTC; j_gene: TRBJ2-1; d_gene: TRBD2; v_gene: TRBV4-3; abundance: .
CDR3aa: CVSSLGTSLSNEQFF; CDR3nt: TGCGTCAGCAGCTTGGGGACTAGTTTGAGCAATGAGCAGTTCTTC; j_gene: TRBJ2-1; d_gene: TRBD2; v_gene: TRBV5-1; abundance: .
CDR3aa: CASSYGQGRPDTQYF; CDR3nt: TGTGCCAGCAGCTACGGACAGGGTCGGCCAGATACGCAGTATTTT; j_gene: TRBJ2-3; d_gene: TRBD1; v_gene: TRBV11-2; abundance: .
CDR3aa: CAISQSGGGSPLHF; CDR3nt: TGTGCCATCAGCCAATCAGGGGGCGGCTCACCCCTCCACTTT; j_gene: TRBJ1-6; d_gene: TRBD1; v_gene: TRBV10-3; abundance: once
CDR3aa: CASSLQGRGDHGYTF; CDR3nt: TGTGCCAGCAGCCTCCAAGGTAGGGGAGACCATGGCTACACCTTC; j_gene: TRBJ1-2; d_gene: .; v_gene: TRBV5-4; abundance: few
CDR3aa: CAIRQGVGQPQHF; CDR3nt: TGTGCCATCAGGCAGGGGGTTGGTCAGCCCCAGCATTTT; j_gene: TRBJ1-5; d_gene: TRBD1; v_gene: TRBV10-3; abundance: .
CDR3aa: CVSSQGNTEAFF; CDR3nt: TGTGTCAGCAGCCAGGGGAACACTGAAGCTTTCTTC; j_gene: TRBJ1-1; d_gene: .; v_gene: TRBV11-1; abundance: .
CDR3aa: CASSPRGQIENSPLHF; CDR3nt: TGTGCCAGCAGCCCACGGGGACAGATCGAGAATTCACCCCTCCACTTT; j_gene: TRBJ1-6; d_gene: TRBD1; v_gene: TRBV5-5; abundance: few
CDR3aa: CAISPTSGSNYEQYF; CDR3nt: TGTGCCATCAGCCCGACTAGCGGGAGTAACTACGAGCAATACTTC; j_gene: TRBJ2-7; d_gene: TRBD2; v_gene: TRBV11-3; abundance: .
CDR3aa: CATSDHNAPGQPSKNIQYF; CDR3nt: TGTGCCACCAGTGACCACAATGCCCCGGGACAGCCCTCCAAAAACATTCAGTACTTC; j_gene: TRBJ2-4; d_gene: TRBD1; v_gene: TRBV24-1; abundance: .
CDR3aa: CASSLGLAGIETAKNIQYF; CDR3nt: TGTGCCAGCAGCTTGGGGCTAGCGGGTATCGAGACGGCCAAAAACATTCAGTACTTC; j_gene: TRBJ2-4; d_gene: TRBD2; v_gene: TRBV5-5; abundance: many
CDR3aa: CASNLGPNQETQYF; CDR3nt: TGTGCCAGCAACCTTGGGCCGAACCAAGAGACCCAGTACTTC; j_gene: TRBJ2-5; d_gene: .; v_gene: TRBV5-6; abundance: many
CDR3aa: CASNSQLGSTDTQYF; CDR3nt: TGTGCCAGCAACTCTCAATTGGGGTCCACAGATACGCAGTATTTT; j_gene: TRBJ2-3; d_gene: .; v_gene: TRBV11-2; abundance: .
CDR3aa: CASSLLVGAGELFF; CDR3nt: TGTGCCAGCAGTTTGTTAGTGGGAGCCGGGGAGCTGTTTTTT; j_gene: TRBJ2-2; d_gene: .; v_gene: TRBV12-3/TRBV12-4; abundance: .
CDR3aa: CASSLLGAEAFF; CDR3nt: TGTGCCAGCAGTTTGCTGGGCGCTGAAGCTTTCTTT; j_gene: TRBJ1-1; d_gene: .; v_gene: TRBV28; abundance: .
CDR3aa: CASSFGTEGPNEQFF; CDR3nt: TGTGCCAGCAGCTTCGGGACGGAAGGGCCGAATGAGCAGTTCTTC; j_gene: TRBJ2-1; d_gene: .; v_gene: TRBV11-2; abundance: once
CDR3aa: CVISERGGRTEAFF; CDR3nt: TGTGTCATCAGTGAAAGAGGGGGTCGGACTGAAGCTTTCTTT; j_gene: TRBJ1-1; d_gene: .; v_gene: TRBV10-3; abundance: .
CDR3aa: CASSQVWSEEKLFF; CDR3nt: TGTGCCAGCAGCCAAGTATGGTCAGAAGAAAAACTGTTTTTT; j_gene: TRBJ1-4; d_gene: .; v_gene: TRBV4-2; abundance: few